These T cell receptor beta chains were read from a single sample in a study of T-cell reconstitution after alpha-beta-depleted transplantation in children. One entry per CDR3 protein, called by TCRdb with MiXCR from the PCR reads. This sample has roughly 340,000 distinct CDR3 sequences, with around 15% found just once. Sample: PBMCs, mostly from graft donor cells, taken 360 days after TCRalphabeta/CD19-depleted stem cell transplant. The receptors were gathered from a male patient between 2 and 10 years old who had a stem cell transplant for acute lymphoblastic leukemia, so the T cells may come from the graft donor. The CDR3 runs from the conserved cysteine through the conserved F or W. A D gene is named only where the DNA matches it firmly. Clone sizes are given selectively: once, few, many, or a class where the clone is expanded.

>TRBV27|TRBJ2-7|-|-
TGTGCCAGCAGTTCGAACAGGGTACCGCTCTACGAGCAGTACTTC
CASSSNRVPLYEQYF
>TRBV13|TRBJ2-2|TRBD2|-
TGTGCCAGCAGCTTAGGCGGGACTAGCTTCGGGGAGCTGTTTTTT
CASSLGGTSFGELFF
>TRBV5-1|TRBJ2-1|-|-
TGCGCCAGCAGCCCGGAAGGGGCCTCCTACAATGAGCAGTTCTTC
CASSPEGASYNEQFF
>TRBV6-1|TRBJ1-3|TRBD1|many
TGTGCCAGCAGGCTGGGACAGAGCTCTGGAAACACCATATATTTT
CASRLGQSSGNTIYF
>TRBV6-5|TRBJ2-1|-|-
TGTGCCAGCAGTTACCACACTGTTAACGGGGTCGACAATGAGCAGTTCTTC
CASSYHTVNGVDNEQFF
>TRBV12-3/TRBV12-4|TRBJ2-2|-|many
TGTGCCAGCAGTTACGGACCGCGGGGAGCCACCGGGGAGCTGTTTTTT
CASSYGPRGATGELFF
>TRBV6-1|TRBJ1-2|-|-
TGTGCCAGCCGCCGCGGACATCCCTATGGCTACACCTTC
CASRRGHPYGYTF
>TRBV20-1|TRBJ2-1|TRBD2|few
TGCAGTGCCGACCCCAAGCGGGAGAATCACAATGAGCAGTTCTTC
CSADPKRENHNEQFF
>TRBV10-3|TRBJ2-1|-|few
TGTGCCATCAGTGAGTCAACCTACCTCAATGAGCAGTTCTTC
CAISESTYLNEQFF
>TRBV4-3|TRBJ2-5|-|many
TGCGCCAGCAGCCAAGATCTCGGGGTGGAAGAGACCCAGTACTTC
CASSQDLGVEETQYF
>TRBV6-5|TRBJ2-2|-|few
TGTGCCAGCAGTTACGGACCAACCGGGGAGCTGTTTTTT
CASSYGPTGELFF
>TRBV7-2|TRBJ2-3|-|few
TGTGCCAGCAGCGCCAGGGGGGGAAGAGATACGCAGTATTTT
CASSARGGRDTQYF
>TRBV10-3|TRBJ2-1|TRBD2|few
TGTGCCATCAGAACTAGCGAAGGCAATGAGCAGTTCTTC
CAIRTSEGNEQFF
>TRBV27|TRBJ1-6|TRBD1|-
TGTGCCAGCAGTCTAAACCGGGACAGGGTGTTAGATTCACCCCTCCACTTT
CASSLNRDRVLDSPLHF
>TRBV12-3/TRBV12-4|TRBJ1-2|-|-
TGTGCCAGCAGCCTTATCGGGGGGTATGGCTACACCTTC
CASSLIGGYGYTF
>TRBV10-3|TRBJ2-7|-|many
TGTGCCATCAGAACCGGGACACCTTCCCAGCAGTACTTC
CAIRTGTPSQQYF
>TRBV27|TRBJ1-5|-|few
TGTGCCAGCAGTAACCAGGGCGCGGATCAGCCCCAGCATTTT
CASSNQGADQPQHF
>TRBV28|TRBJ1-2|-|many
TGTGCCAGCAGTTTAATGGGATATGGCTACACCTTC
CASSLMGYGYTF
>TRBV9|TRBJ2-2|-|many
TGTGCCAGCAGCTATAGGAACACCGGGGAGCTGTTTTTT
CASSYRNTGELFF
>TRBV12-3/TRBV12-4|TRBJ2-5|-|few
TGTGCCAGCAGTTTAGCGCTAGCCCAAACCTCACAAGAGACCCAGTACTTC
CASSLALAQTSQETQYF
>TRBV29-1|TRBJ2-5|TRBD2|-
TGCAGCGTCGCTCGAGCGGGAGGGAAAAAAGGGACCCAGTACTTC
CSVARAGGKKGTQYF
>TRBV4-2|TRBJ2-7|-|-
TGTGCCAGCAGCCCCTACTCGACCCCGAGCTCCTACGAGCAGTACTTC
CASSPYSTPSSYEQYF
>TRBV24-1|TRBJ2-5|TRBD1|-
TGTGCCACCAGTGGGTCACAGGGGATCCAAGAGACCCAGTACTTC
CATSGSQGIQETQYF
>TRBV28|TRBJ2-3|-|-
TGTGCCAGCAGTCCCTGGGGGCGCACAGATACGCAGTATTTT
CASSPWGRTDTQYF
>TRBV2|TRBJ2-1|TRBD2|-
TGTGCCAGCAGTGAAGGAGGACTAGCGGGAGCAAATGAGCAGTTCTTC
CASSEGGLAGANEQFF
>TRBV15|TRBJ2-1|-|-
TGTGCCACCAGCCCTGACAGGCTGGGGGGAAATGAGCAGTTCTTC
CATSPDRLGGNEQFF
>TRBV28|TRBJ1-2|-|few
TGTGCCAGCAGTTTCCCCGTTACTCTTCTCCTATCTGGCTACACCTTC
CASSFPVTLLLSGYTF
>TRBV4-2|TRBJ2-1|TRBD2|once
TGTGCCAGCAGCCAAGATCTAGCGGGATATGAGCAGTTCTTC
CASSQDLAGYEQFF
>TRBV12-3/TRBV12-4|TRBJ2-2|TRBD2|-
TGTGCCAGCAGTTCCCTAGCGGGAGGGCCCCGGGAGCTGTTTTTT
CASSSLAGGPRELFF
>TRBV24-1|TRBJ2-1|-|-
TGTGCCACCAGTGCCTCCCCCCGGGACACCTATACCCATGAGCAGTTCTTC
CATSASPRDTYTHEQFF
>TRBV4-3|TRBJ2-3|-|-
TGCGCCAGCAGCCAAGATGAGGACAGCTCCCATGATACGCAGTATTTT
CASSQDEDSSHDTQYF
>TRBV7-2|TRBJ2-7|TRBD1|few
TGTGCCAGCAGCACCCGGACAGGGTTCTACGAGCAGTACTTC
CASSTRTGFYEQYF
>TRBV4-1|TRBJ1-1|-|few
TGCGCCAGCAGCATTCGACAGGTCACCTCGGTCAAAACGAACACTGAAGCTTTCTTT
CASSIRQVTSVKTNTEAFF
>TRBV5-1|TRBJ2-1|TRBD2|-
TGCGCCAGCAGCTTGCGCGGGAGCTCCTACAATGAGCAGTTCTTC
CASSLRGSSYNEQFF
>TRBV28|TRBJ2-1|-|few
TGTGCCAGCAGTTTATATCGGCGTTTCGACAATGAGCAGTTCTTC
CASSLYRRFDNEQFF
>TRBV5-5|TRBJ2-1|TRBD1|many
TGTGCCAGCAGCTTGACCCCGGGACAGAAACTTAATGAGCAGTTCTTC
CASSLTPGQKLNEQFF
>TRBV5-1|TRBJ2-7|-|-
TGCGCCAGCAGCTTGTCCGGGCAGGGCCGCTACGAGCAGTACTTC
CASSLSGQGRYEQYF
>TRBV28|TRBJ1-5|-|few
TGTGCCAGCAGTGACGCGAGTCAGCCCCAGCATTTT
CASSDASQPQHF
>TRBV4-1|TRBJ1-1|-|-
TGCGCCAGCAGCCAAGATCCCGGGGCGAGGGACACTGAAGCTTTCTTT
CASSQDPGARDTEAFF
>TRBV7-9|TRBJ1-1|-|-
TGTGCCAGCATCCCTCTTCCATTGAACACTGAAGCTTTCTTT
CASIPLPLNTEAFF
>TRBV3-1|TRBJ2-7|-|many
TGTGCCAGCAGCCCAGGGCCGATGGGGGAGCAGTACTTC
CASSPGPMGEQYF
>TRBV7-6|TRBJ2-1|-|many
TGTGCCAGCAGCCCGGTCGGATCCTACAATGAGCAGTTCTTC
CASSPVGSYNEQFF
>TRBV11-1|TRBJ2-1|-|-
TGTGCCAGCGAGAGGGCCAACTACAATGAGCAGTTCTTC
CASERANYNEQFF
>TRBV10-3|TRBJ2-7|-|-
TGTGCCATCAGTGGTGGTAGAGACCCTAAGGAGCAGTACTTC
CAISGGRDPKEQYF
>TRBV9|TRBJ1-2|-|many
TGTGCCAGCAGCGAAGCCGGGACACCGATTTATGGCTACACCTTC
CASSEAGTPIYGYTF
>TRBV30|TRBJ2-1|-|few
TGTGCCTGGTCTCGGGGACTTCTCTACAATGAGCAGTTCTTC
CAWSRGLLYNEQFF
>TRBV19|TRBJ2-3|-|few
TGTGCCAGTAGTATTCCCGGAGGGGGAAGCACAGATACGCAGTATTTT
CASSIPGGGSTDTQYF
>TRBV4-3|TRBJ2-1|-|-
TGCGCCACTTCGGAGGAACTTTTATCCTACAATGAGCAGTTCTTC
CATSEELLSYNEQFF
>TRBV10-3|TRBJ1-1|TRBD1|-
TGTGCCATCAAGCCGGGACAGGGGGGGAACACTGAAGCTTTCTTT
CAIKPGQGGNTEAFF
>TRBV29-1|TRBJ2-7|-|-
TGCAGCGTGAGACAAGGGGCCAACGAGCAGTACTTC
CSVRQGANEQYF
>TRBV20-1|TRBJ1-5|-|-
TGCAGTGCTGGGCCTGATCAGCCCCAGCATTTT
CSAGPDQPQHF
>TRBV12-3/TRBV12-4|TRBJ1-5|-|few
TGTGCCAGCAGTTGGACAGAAGGTCAGCCCCAGCATTTT
CASSWTEGQPQHF
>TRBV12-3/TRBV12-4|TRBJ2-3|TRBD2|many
TGTGCCAGCAGTTTTAGCGGGAAGGCGAATACGCAGTATTTT
CASSFSGKANTQYF
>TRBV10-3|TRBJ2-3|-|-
TGTGCCATCTTAACGGAAGGGGGGCGGACAGATACGCAGTATTTT
CAILTEGGRTDTQYF
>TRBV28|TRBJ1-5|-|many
TGTGCCAGCAGTTCTACACAGGAGGGTGTGAGTCAGCCCCAGCATTTT
CASSSTQEGVSQPQHF
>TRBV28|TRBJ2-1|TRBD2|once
TGTGCCAGCAGTCCCACGGGACTAGCGGGAAGGATTGAGCAGTTCTTC
CASSPTGLAGRIEQFF
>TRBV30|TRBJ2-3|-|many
TGTGCCTGGGAGGGTCCAGATACGCAGTATTTT
CAWEGPDTQYF